This is a list of T cell receptor beta chains from one sample in a study of cytomegalovirus exposure and HLA in healthy donors. TCRdb's table, derived via immunoSEQ multiplex PCR, lists solely in-frame clones and lacks some. There are about 180,000 clones in the sample; around 79% occur only once, and approximately 0.7% lies in the top ten. The specimen sequenced was PBMCs. The source of these receptors is a woman aged 40 to 50 in good health and CMV-seronegative. CDR3s include the opening cysteine and the closing phenylalanine or tryptophan. A D gene is named only where the DNA matches it firmly. For some rows the clone size is stated as once, few or many, or as a class when expanded; others skip it.

j_gene: TRBJ1-1
d_gene: .
v_gene: TRBV2
abundance: .
CDR3nt: TGTGCCTCTAAGCGTGAGGATCCTACCAATGAAGCTTTCTTT
CDR3aa: CASKREDPTNEAFF

j_gene: TRBJ2-1
d_gene: .
v_gene: TRBV28
abundance: .
CDR3nt: TGTGCCAGCAGTATCCCTCAGGAACAGTTCTTC
CDR3aa: CASSIPQEQFF

j_gene: TRBJ2-7
d_gene: TRBD1
v_gene: TRBV6-5
abundance: .
CDR3nt: TGTGCCAACCGACAGGGTAGGGTCTACGAGCAGTACTTC
CDR3aa: CANRQGRVYEQYF

j_gene: TRBJ1-1
d_gene: .
v_gene: TRBV7-9
abundance: few
CDR3nt: TGTGCCAGCAGCACACAGGGTCTTGGAAGGAACACTGAAGCTTTCTTT
CDR3aa: CASSTQGLGRNTEAFF

j_gene: TRBJ2-5
d_gene: .
v_gene: TRBV29-1
abundance: .
CDR3nt: TGCAGCGCCCGTGACCCCGGGGAGACCCAGTACTTC
CDR3aa: CSARDPGETQYF

j_gene: TRBJ1-4
d_gene: .
v_gene: TRBV7-9
abundance: .
CDR3nt: TGTGCCAGCAGCTTCAGGGTAAACGAAAAACTGTTTTTT
CDR3aa: CASSFRVNEKLFF

j_gene: TRBJ2-5
d_gene: TRBD2
v_gene: TRBV5-4
abundance: few
CDR3nt: TGTGCCAGCAGCTCGGGGCGGGAGGGTACGTGGACCCAGTACTTC
CDR3aa: CASSSGREGTWTQYF

j_gene: TRBJ2-1
d_gene: TRBD2
v_gene: TRBV4-1
abundance: .
CDR3nt: TGCGCCAGCAGCTCTGTGGGACTAGCGGGAGGGCATGAGCAGTTCTTC
CDR3aa: CASSSVGLAGGHEQFF

j_gene: TRBJ1-1
d_gene: TRBD1
v_gene: TRBV11-2
abundance: .
CDR3nt: TGTGCCAGCAGGTCGTACGGACAGGGAGGCACTGAAGCTTTCTTT
CDR3aa: CASRSYGQGGTEAFF

j_gene: TRBJ1-2
d_gene: .
v_gene: TRBV18
abundance: once
CDR3nt: TGTGCCAGCTCACAAGTCCAGGGAGGGGATGGCTACACCTTC
CDR3aa: CASSQVQGGDGYTF

j_gene: TRBJ2-7
d_gene: TRBD2
v_gene: TRBV14
abundance: .
CDR3nt: TGTGCCAGCAGCCAAGCCGTCGGGACTAGCGGGAGCGAGCAGTACTTC
CDR3aa: CASSQAVGTSGSEQYF

j_gene: TRBJ2-1
d_gene: .
v_gene: TRBV7-3
abundance: .
CDR3nt: TGTGCGTCTCAGGGGAGCTCCTACAATGAGCAGTTCTTC
CDR3aa: CASQGSSYNEQFF

j_gene: TRBJ2-5
d_gene: .
v_gene: TRBV1
abundance: .
CDR3nt: TGCACCAGCAGCCCCCCCCAAGTTGCGGTTTCTGCTAGCGGGAGGGACGGGGAGACCCAGTACTTC
CDR3aa: CTSSPPQVAVSASGRDGETQYF

j_gene: TRBJ2-2
d_gene: TRBD1
v_gene: TRBV6-6
abundance: .
CDR3nt: TGTGCCAGCCGCTCCTCGGACAGGGGCACCGGGGAGCTGTTTTTT
CDR3aa: CASRSSDRGTGELFF

j_gene: TRBJ1-1
d_gene: .
v_gene: TRBV9
abundance: .
CDR3nt: TGTGCCAGCAGCGTAGGTCAGGGGCTGGCGATCACTGAAGCTTTCTTT
CDR3aa: CASSVGQGLAITEAFF

j_gene: TRBJ1-1
d_gene: TRBD1
v_gene: TRBV7-9
abundance: once
CDR3nt: TGTGCCAGCAGCTCAACCCAGGGGGCGATATCCGAAGCTTTCTTT
CDR3aa: CASSSTQGAISEAFF